Below, 9 T cell receptor beta chains from the same sample are listed, as sequenced in a study of beta chain bispecific antibodies for T cell cancers. Blood mononuclear cells were expanded for about 3 days using either OKT3 anti-CD3 antibody or CD3/CD28 beads. MiXCR, run by TCRdb on the 5' RACE reads, gives a single entry per CDR3 protein. The sample includes 20,000 to 25,000 distinct CDR3 sequences, less than 3% of them seen just once. Study results and caveats: Most targeted TRBV signal came from the leukemia cell line cells, not normal T cells.

These receptors have no identified antigens. Sequencing was performed on healthy donor T cells cultured with leukemia cells. These receptors came from a human donor in good health. Some clones in this sample may be carry-over from other donors' samples.

This clonotype has at least ten counts. This chain links TRBV27 with TRBJ2-5, with unresolved D. The CDR3 covers 11 residues. Germline CDR1 MNHEY, CDR2 SMNVEV (reference sequence). V dropped 2 bases and J dropped 5 bases, with 3 bases sitting between them. The CDR3 is CASSLGETQYF. CDR3 DNA: TGTGCCAGCAGTTTAGGGGAGACCCAGTACTTC.

The chain employs TRBV13 and TRBJ1-1; D call uncertain. The V gene's germline CDR1 is PRHDT and CDR2 FYEKMQ (reference sequence). This CDR3 region has 14 residues. V was cut by 0 bases and J by 5 bases, with 10 bases left in between. The CDR3 spells CASSLGVTGTEAFF. Here the CDR3 DNA reads TGTGCCAGCAGCTTAGGTGTAACGGGTACTGAAGCTTTCTTT.

In its sample, this clonotype was seen a few times. The rearrangement uses TRBV7-9 and TRBJ1-4; the D is unclear. The CDR3 totals 14 residues. The germline V gene has CDR1 SEHNR and CDR2 FQNEAQ (reference sequence). V shed 0 bases and J shed 11 bases, with 13 bases lying between them. Here the CDR3 DNA reads TGTGCCAGCAGCTTAGCGTTGGAGGGTGATAAACTGTTTTTT. Translated: CASSLALEGDKLFF.

This clonotype turned up a few times. J is TRBJ2-1 and V is TRBV5-4, with D possibly being TRBD1 (6 bases). V was trimmed by 1 base and J by 1 base, leaving 9 bases between them. From germline, CDR1 is SGHNT and CDR2 YYREEE (reference sequence). CDR3 size: 15 residues. The CDR3 reads CASSLRTDSYNEQFF. In DNA, the CDR3 is TGTGCCAGCAGCTTGAGGACAGATTCCTACAATGAGCAGTTCTTC.

This clonotype was seen at least ten times. The gene calls are TRBV5-1 and TRBJ2-2; no clear D. V was pared by 6 bases and J by 7 bases, with 10 bases between. The CDR3 sequence is 12 residues long. The germline V gene encodes CDR1 SGHRS and CDR2 YFSETQ. The CDR3: CASTLGYGELFF. The DNA of the CDR3 is TGCGCCAGCACCCTTGGGTACGGGGAGCTGTTTTTT.

In this sample, this clonotype turned up many times. The chain combines TRBV7-2 with TRBJ2-2; D is uncertain. Germline V CDR1 and CDR2: SGHTA, FQGNSA. The CDR3 loop spans 11 amino acids. V gave up 5 bases and J gave up 10 bases, with 8 bases separating them. In nucleotides, the CDR3 is TGTGCCAGCAGCCTTCTCCAGGAGCTGTTTTTT. Translating gives CASSLLQELFF.

This clonotype occurred a few times. This may be a read error, as it is one base from a much larger clone. The DNA of the CDR3 is TGCAGTGCAAGAATACCGGAAGGCCTAATGGGAGAGACCCGGTACTTC. Translated, it gives CSARIPEGLMGETRYF. The V gene is TRBV20-1, the J gene TRBJ2-5; tentative D call: TRBD2 (5 bases). Germline values: CDR1 DFQATT, CDR2 SNEGSKA (reference sequence). The CDR3 contains 16 residues.

The chain links TRBV29-1 to TRBJ2-3; 10 nucleotides align to TRBD2. The trim removed 4 bases at V and 6 bases at J, leaving 10 bases unmatched. This CDR3 comprises 15 residues. Germline V lookup: CDR1 SQVTM, CDR2 ANQGSEA. The CDR3 region has the DNA TGCAGCGTTGGACTAGCGGGTTGGTCTGGTGATACGCAGTATTTT. Translation gives CSVGLAGWSGDTQYF.

This clonotype was detected many times. The chain links TRBV27 to TRBJ2-1, with 7 bases aligning to TRBD2. The CDR3 has 14 residues. Trimming at V came to 7 bases and at J to 0 bases, leaving 3 bases not matched to a gene. Germline V CDR1 and CDR2: MNHEY, SMNVEV (reference sequence). The DNA of the CDR3 is TGTGCCAGCAATAGCGGGCTCTCCTACAATGAGCAGTTCTTC. It specifies CASNSGLSYNEQFF.